A selection of T cell receptor beta chains follows, all from one sample in a study of shared clonotypes between healthy human individuals. Profiled with immunoSEQ multiplex PCR; TCRdb holds only in-frame clones, not every one. The table includes millions of clones, under 95% detected once. Sequencing was done on a sample of naive CD8+ T cells from PBMCs. All receptors derive from a man between 18 and 35 years old in good health. Some clones in this sample may be carry-over from other donors' samples. Both conserved end residues are part of each CDR3. D genes are given only for firm matches. For some rows the clone size is stated as once, few or many, or as a class when expanded; others skip it.

v_gene,abundance,d_gene,j_gene,CDR3nt,CDR3aa
TRBV27,.,.,TRBJ2-7,TGTGCCAGCAGTTTTGGGAAGGGGATGGGCGAGCAGTACTTC,CASSFGKGMGEQYF
TRBV2,.,TRBD2,TRBJ2-5,TGTGCCAGCCAACTAGCGGGAACTGGGGAGACCCAGTACTTC,CASQLAGTGETQYF
TRBV19,.,TRBD1,TRBJ2-2,TGTGCCAGTACAGCGACAGGGGGCTACACCGGGGAGCTGTTTTTT,CASTATGGYTGELFF
TRBV5-8,.,TRBD1,TRBJ1-2,TGTGCCAGCAGCTGGTCGCAGGGGGCGAGGGGCTACACCTTC,CASSWSQGARGYTF
TRBV19,.,TRBD1,TRBJ1-5,TGTGCCAGTGGAGCGACGGGACAGCCACTTAGCAATCAGCCCCAGCATTTT,CASGATGQPLSNQPQHF
TRBV10-3,.,.,TRBJ2-1,TGTGCCATCAGTGATGGGGATCGGGAGGGGGCCAATGAGCAGTTCTTC,CAISDGDREGANEQFF
TRBV9,once,.,TRBJ2-7,TGTGCCAGCAGCGTAGTGTCGGGGCCCTCCTACGAGCAGTACTTC,CASSVVSGPSYEQYF
TRBV6-6,.,.,TRBJ2-7,TGTGCCAGCAGCCCACGGGACCGGATTGAGCAGTACTTC,CASSPRDRIEQYF
TRBV6-5,.,.,TRBJ2-1,TGTGCCAGCAGTTACTCGAGTCGGGGAGGTGAGCAGTTCTTC,CASSYSSRGGEQFF
TRBV7-2,.,TRBD2,TRBJ2-7,TGTGCCAGCAACTCCCGAAGACTAGCGGACTCCTACGAGCAGTACTTC,CASNSRRLADSYEQYF
TRBV27,.,TRBD2,TRBJ2-5,TGTGCCAGTGCGGGGGGAGAGACCCAGTACTTC,CASAGGETQYF
TRBV9,.,.,TRBJ2-3,TGTGCCAGCAGCACAGGTCCAGATACGCAGTATTTT,CASSTGPDTQYF
TRBV27,.,.,TRBJ2-5,TGTGCCACCACAATCACCCTATCGGGACGCCAAGAGACCCAGTACTTC,CATTITLSGRQETQYF
TRBV19,.,TRBD2,TRBJ2-1,TGTGCCAGTAGTGCAACTAGCGGGGGACCCTACAATGAGCAGTTCTTC,CASSATSGGPYNEQFF
TRBV27,.,.,TRBJ2-7,TGTGCCAGCGCAAGTCATAGCGGACTTATCCCCTACGAGCAGTACTTC,CASASHSGLIPYEQYF
TRBV30,.,.,TRBJ1-6,TGTGCCTGGGCGGGGGACGGGACTTCACCCCTCCACTTT,CAWAGDGTSPLHF
TRBV19,.,TRBD1,TRBJ2-7,TGTGCCAGTACGGGCCGGGACAGACCCTACGAGCAGTACTTC,CASTGRDRPYEQYF
TRBV27,.,.,TRBJ1-1,TGTGCCAGCAGTTTCAGGGGTAACACTGAAGCTTTCTTT,CASSFRGNTEAFF
TRBV7-9,.,.,TRBJ1-5,TGTGCCAGCAGCTTAGGGGGGCTTGTTCAGCCCCAGCATTTT,CASSLGGLVQPQHF
TRBV27,.,TRBD1,TRBJ1-1,TGTGCCAGCAGTCGACAGGGGGCCTCTGAAGCTTTCTTT,CASSRQGASEAFF
TRBV5-8,once,.,TRBJ1-5,TGTGCCAGCAGCTTGGGGGGGGATCAGCCCCAGCATTTT,CASSLGGDQPQHF
TRBV2,.,TRBD2,TRBJ2-1,TGTGCCCTCGAATCTCGAACCAGCGGGGCTCTCAATGAGCAGTTCTTC,CALESRTSGALNEQFF